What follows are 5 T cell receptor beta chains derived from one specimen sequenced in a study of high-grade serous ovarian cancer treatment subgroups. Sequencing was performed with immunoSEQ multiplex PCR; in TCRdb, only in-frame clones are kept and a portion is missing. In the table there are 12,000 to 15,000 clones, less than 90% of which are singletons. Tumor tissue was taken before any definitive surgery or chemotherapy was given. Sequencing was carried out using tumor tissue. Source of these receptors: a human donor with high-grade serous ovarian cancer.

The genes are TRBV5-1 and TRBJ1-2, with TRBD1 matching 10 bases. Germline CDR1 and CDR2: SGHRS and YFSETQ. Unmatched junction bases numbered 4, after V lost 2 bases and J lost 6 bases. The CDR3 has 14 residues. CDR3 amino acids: CASSFDRGRDGYTF. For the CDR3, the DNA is TGCGCCAGCAGCTTCGACAGGGGGCGCGATGGCTACACCTTC.

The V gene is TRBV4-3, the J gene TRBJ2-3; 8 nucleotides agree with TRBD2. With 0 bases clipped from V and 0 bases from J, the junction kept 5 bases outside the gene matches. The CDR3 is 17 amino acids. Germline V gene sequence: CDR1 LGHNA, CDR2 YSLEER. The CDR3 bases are TGCGCCAGCAGCCAAGATTTGGCTAGCGGGAGCACAGATACGCAGTATTTT. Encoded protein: CASSQDLASGSTDTQYF.

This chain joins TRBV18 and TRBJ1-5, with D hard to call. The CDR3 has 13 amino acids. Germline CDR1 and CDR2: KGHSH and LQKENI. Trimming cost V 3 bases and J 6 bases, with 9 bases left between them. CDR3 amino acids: CASSPLEFQPQHF. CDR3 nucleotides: TGTGCCAGCTCACCCCTAGAGTTTCAGCCCCAGCATTTT.

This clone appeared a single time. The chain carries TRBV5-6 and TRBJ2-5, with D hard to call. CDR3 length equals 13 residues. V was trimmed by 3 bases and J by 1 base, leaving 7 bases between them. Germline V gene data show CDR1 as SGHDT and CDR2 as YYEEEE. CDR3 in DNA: TGTGCCAGCAGCTACGGTCCCCAAGAGACCCAGTACTTC. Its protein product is CASSYGPQETQYF.

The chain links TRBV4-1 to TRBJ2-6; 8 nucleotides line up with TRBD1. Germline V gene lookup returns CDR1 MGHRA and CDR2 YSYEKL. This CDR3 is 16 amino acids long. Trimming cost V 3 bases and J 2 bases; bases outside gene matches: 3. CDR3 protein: CASSQADRAGANVLTF. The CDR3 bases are TGCGCCAGCAGCCAGGCGGACAGGGCTGGGGCCAACGTCCTGACTTTC.